This T cell receptor (beta chain) was documented in a study of cytomegalovirus exposure and HLA in healthy donors. This CDR3 is built from 13 residues. Germline V gene sequence: CDR1 SNHLY, CDR2 FYNNEI. V lost 8 bases, J lost 4 bases, and 7 bases stayed unmatched. These donors counted as nominally healthy when sampled, but unrecorded immune exposures were likely. The PCR ran on 60 Vbeta and 13 Jbeta primers. This table comes from immunoSEQ multiplex PCR, and its TCRdb copy is limited to in-frame clones, with some not included. The table shows tens of thousands of clones, with around four fifths occurring only once.

This sequence joins TRBV2 and TRBJ2-7, with 8 bases that match TRBD1. This receptor was identified in a male donor in good health and CMV-seropositive. The sequencing input was PBMCs. The CDR3 loop is CASSAGGRYEQYF. The CDR3 DNA is TGTGCCAGCTCAGCAGGGGGCAGGTACGAGCAGTACTTC.